The clone carrying this T cell receptor (beta chain) was recorded a few times. No antigen is known for it. The data are from a study of T cells in Graves' hyperthyroidism and ophthalmopathy. Study findings and constraints: Blood also contained most expanded thyroid clonotypes above 0.001.

The hyperthyroidism was newly diagnosed and had lasted under 2 months; the patients were aged 18 to 65. Amplified TCR beta CDR3 regions derived from RNA transcripts. TCR CDR3 regions were first amplified by RT-PCR with HTBI primers. TCRdb independently ran MiXCR on the multiplex PCR reads; one entry per CDR3 protein. The sample shows around 200,000 distinct CDR3 sequences, 15% to 20% of them seen only once. Sequencing used blood. The receptor's source is a man aged 35-49 years with Graves' hyperthyroidism.

For the CDR3, the DNA is TGTGCCAGTAGCGCCGACAGGGCCCAAGAGACCCAGTACTTC. It translates to CASSADRAQETQYF. This chain connects TRBV19 to TRBJ2-5, with 7 bases lining up with TRBD1. V dropped 6 bases and J dropped 1; count of bases not matched to a gene: 5. CDR1 and CDR2 from the germline V gene are LNHDA and SQIVND (reference sequence). CDR3 length: 14 residues.